This T cell receptor beta chain was obtained from a study of T cell responses to AZD1222 COVID-19 vaccine. Background on the study: Samples with a second dose at about 4 or about 12 weeks were pooled together.

Here immunoSEQ multiplex PCR was the method, and the copy in TCRdb shows in-frame clones only, minus some. The sample yields more than 100,000 clones, just under 90% seen once. Overall study results and limits: Unmutated regions of variants are reportedly targeted by nearly half of spike-specific TCRs. White British people made up most donors, females outnumbered males, and clonal diversity was possibly underestimated. Compared with day 0, the breadth and depth of the Spike-specific TCR repertoire rose significantly after two doses of AZD1222.

A word on this clone: The target antigen is unknown.

This receptor was obtained from an adult in good health. The sequencing here drew on peripheral blood, taken on day 0 of AZD1222 vaccination.

CDR3 loop: CASSARWDGGYEQYF. The CDR3 DNA reads TGTGCCAGCAGCGCGAGGTGGGACGGAGGCTACGAGCAGTACTTC. This sequence joins TRBV9 and TRBJ2-7; D assignment may be TRBD1 or TRBD2 (5 bases each). The CDR3 totals 15 residues. The ends were cut back, 3 bases at V and 3 bases at J, with 16 bases in the middle. CDR1 and CDR2 (germline): SGDLS, YYNGEE.